Following are 15 T cell receptor beta chains from one sample sequenced in a study of blood T cell repertoires in COVID-19. Assay used: immunoSEQ multiplex PCR; TCRdb lists only in-frame clones, some missing. The repertoire consists of 50,000 to 70,000 clones, with roughly 70% occurring once and the leading ten covering 51%. Sequenced material: PBMCs or T cells enriched from blood (not recorded which). These receptors originate from a woman aged 55-70 years who had been exposed to COVID-19.

V gene TRBV6-1 combines with J gene TRBJ2-1; weak D call: TRBD1 (7 bases). Per germline, CDR1 MNHNS and CDR2 SASEGT. CDR3 length equals 16 residues. Trimming took 4 bases from V and 6 from J, leaving 19 bases between them. CDR3 sequence (DNA): TGTGCCAGCAGTGGGCCGGAGACAGGGCGGGGCAATGAGCAGTTCTTC. It codes for CASSGPETGRGNEQFF.

J is TRBJ2-1 and V is TRBV13, with D possibly being TRBD2 (5 bases). V was shortened by 1 base and J by 7 bases, with 11 bases between the two germline ends. The germline V gene encodes CDR1 PRHDT and CDR2 FYEKMQ (reference sequence). The CDR3 contains 14 residues. The CDR3 coding sequence is TGTGCCAGCAGCTTAGAGGGTTCGGGAAATGAGCAGTTCTTC. Encoded protein: CASSLEGSGNEQFF.

The chain combines TRBV5-5 with TRBJ2-3, with 9 bases lining up with TRBD2. V dropped 1 base and J dropped 7; count of bases not matched to a gene: 10. CDR1 and CDR2 (germline): SGHKS, YYEKEE (reference sequence). This CDR3 contains 16 residues. The CDR3 DNA reads as TGTGCCAGCAGCTTGTCTGCGGGGACTAGCAGTCATACGCAGTATTTT. Translated: CASSLSAGTSSHTQYF.

The chain is built from TRBV24-1 and TRBJ1-2; 10 bases match TRBD1. The CDR3 has 15 amino acids. V was pared by 6 bases and J by 3 bases, with 6 bases of the junction left unmatched. Germline V gene sequence: CDR1 KGHDR, CDR2 SFDVKD. CDR3 in amino acids: CATSPRQGAYYGYTF. Written as DNA, the CDR3 is TGTGCCACCAGTCCGAGACAGGGGGCTTACTATGGCTACACCTTC.

The chain links TRBV5-1 to TRBJ2-5; D is ambiguous. The germline CDR1 and CDR2 sequences are SGHRS and YFSETQ. CDR3 length equals 14 residues. V was pared by 0 bases and J by 2 bases, with 8 bases between. CDR3 in amino acids: CASSLGPSQETQYF. For the CDR3, the DNA is TGCGCCAGCAGCTTGGGACCTAGTCAAGAGACCCAGTACTTC. The complete variable domain, with remaining parts taken from reference TRBV5-1 and TRBJ2-5, reads KAGVTQTPRYLIKTRGQQVTLSCSPISGHRSVSWYQQTPGQGLQFLFEYFSETQRNKGNFPGRFSGRQFSNSRSEMNVSTLELGDSALYLCASSLGPSQETQYFGPGTRLLVL.

This clone occurred a few times. The V call is TRBV28, the J call TRBJ1-2; 9 nucleotides line up with TRBD1. From germline, CDR1 is MDHEN and CDR2 SYDVKM. The length of the CDR3 is 15 residues. V was clipped by 8 bases and J by 8 bases; unmatched bases: 15. In DNA, the CDR3 is TGTGCCAGCTTATGGCCGGGACAGGGAGGCGGGGGCTACACCTTC. It encodes CASLWPGQGGGGYTF.

This clone was observed a handful of times. The gene calls are TRBV6-5 and TRBJ1-2; no firm D call. Germline V gives CDR1 MNHEY, CDR2 SVGAGI. The V gene lost 0 bases and the J gene lost 4 bases, with 12 bases spanning the gap. This CDR3 region has 15 residues. CDR3 in DNA: TGTGCCAGCAGTTACTCGTCGGCAGCGCTCTATGGCTACACCTTC. Its translation: CASSYSSAALYGYTF.

This clone was detected a few times. The rearrangement links TRBV2 to TRBJ2-2, with D maybe TRBD2 (5 bases). This CDR3 is built from 15 residues. Per germline, CDR1 SNHLY and CDR2 FYNNEI. Trimming pared 5 bases from V and 4 bases from J, leaving 14 bases between. The CDR3, as DNA: TGTGCCAGCAGTCCTCTTAGGACTGTCACCGGGGAGCTGTTTTTT. As protein: CASSPLRTVTGELFF.

The chain employs TRBV19 and TRBJ2-1; 14 nucleotides match TRBD2. CDR3 length equals 15 residues. The germline CDR1 and CDR2 sequences are LNHDA and SQIVND (reference sequence). Trimming removed 1 base from V and 8 bases from J; junction bases left unmatched: 1. The CDR3, as DNA: TGTGCCAGTAGTATAGGGGGACTAGCGGGAGATGAGCAGTTCTTC. It specifies CASSIGGLAGDEQFF.

This chain links TRBV5-4 with TRBJ2-1, with TRBD2 matching 8 bases. This CDR3 has 16 amino acids. V dropped 0 bases and J dropped 5; count of bases not matched to a gene: 7. Germline CDR1 and CDR2: SGHNT and YYREEE (reference sequence). The CDR3 region is CASSLDAAGAHNEQFF. The CDR3 DNA reads as TGTGCCAGCAGCTTGGACGCAGCGGGGGCCCACAATGAGCAGTTCTTC.

This chain connects TRBV28 to TRBJ2-3, with D perhaps TRBD1 (6 bases). This CDR3 is 15 amino acids long. Germline V gene lookup returns CDR1 MDHEN and CDR2 SYDVKM. Trimming removed 7 bases from V and 2 bases from J, with 16 bases in between. CDR3 amino acids: CASKLVGHSTDTQYF. The CDR3 DNA reads TGTGCCAGCAAATTGGTGGGACATTCCACAGATACGCAGTATTTT. Filled out from reference TRBV28 and TRBJ2-3, the complete variable domain reads DVKVTQSSRYLVKRTGEKVFLECVQDMDHENMFWYRQDPGLGLRLIYFSYDVKMKEKGDIPEGYSVSREKKERFSLILESASTNQTSMYLCASKLVGHSTDTQYFGPGTRLTVL.

V gene TRBV7-9 combines with J gene TRBJ2-6, with D possibly being TRBD1 (6 bases). V was shortened by 1 base and J by 3 bases, with 16 bases between the two germline ends. The V gene's germline CDR1 is SEHNR and CDR2 FQNEAQ (reference sequence). The CDR3 runs 18 residues. CDR3 residues: CASSLVRSGVGGANVLTF. The CDR3, as DNA: TGTGCCAGCAGCTTAGTTCGGTCAGGGGTTGGTGGGGCCAACGTCCTGACTTTC. Full variable domain (outside the CDR3, taken from reference TRBV7-9 and TRBJ2-6): DTGVSQNPRHKITKRGQNVTFRCDPISEHNRLYWYRQTLGQGPEFLTYFQNEAQLEKSRLLSDRFSAERPKGSFSTLEIQRTEQGDSAMYLCASSLVRSGVGGANVLTFGAGSRLTVL.

This chain uses TRBV7-2 with TRBJ1-3; maybe TRBD1 (6 bases). The V and J ends lost 4 bases and 4 bases respectively, with 8 bases between them. Germline lookup yields CDR1 SGHTA and CDR2 FQGNSA. The CDR3 runs 13 residues. In DNA, the CDR3 is TGTGCCAGCAGCTCCGGACAGGGAAACACCATATATTTT. The encoded protein is CASSSGQGNTIYF.

The gene calls are TRBV6-1 and TRBJ1-5, with 7 bases lining up with TRBD1. V dropped 2 bases and J dropped 6; count of bases not matched to a gene: 7. Germline CDR1 reads MNHNS; CDR2 reads SASEGT. The CDR3 is 15 residues long. This chain's CDR3 is CASSEYSQGVQPQHF. In nucleotides, the CDR3 is TGTGCCAGCAGTGAATATAGCCAGGGGGTTCAGCCCCAGCATTTT.

V gene TRBV28 combines with J gene TRBJ2-7; the match to TRBD2 covers 7 bases. V trimming: 4 bases; J trimming: 5 bases; junction bases outside the gene matches: 5. CDR3 length: 13 amino acids. Per germline, CDR1 MDHEN and CDR2 SYDVKM. CDR3 amino acids: CASSWTSGHEQYF. The CDR3 DNA is TGTGCCAGCAGTTGGACTAGTGGCCACGAGCAGTACTTC.